These 6 T cell receptor beta chains were sequenced from one sample in a study of cytomegalovirus exposure and HLA in healthy donors. The repertoire was sequenced with immunoSEQ multiplex PCR; TCRdb's copy has only in-frame clones and lacks some. The data contain approximately 170,000 clones, around four fifths of them singletons. Sequencing was done on a sample of PBMCs. These receptors all stem from a man younger than 40 in good health and CMV-seropositive.

This rearrangement joins TRBV19 to TRBJ2-7; D gene unclear. The germline V gene encodes CDR1 LNHDA and CDR2 SQIVND (reference sequence). The CDR3 contains 13 residues. V was shortened by 5 bases and J by 1 base, with 9 bases between the two germline ends. CDR3 protein: CASSQARSYEQYF. CDR3 DNA sequence: TGTGCCAGTAGTCAGGCCCGATCCTACGAGCAGTACTTC. The variable domain in full, completed from reference TRBV19 and TRBJ2-7, reads DGGITQSPKYLFRKEGQNVTLSCEQNLNHDAMYWYRQDPGQGLRLIYYSQIVNDFQKGDIAEGYSVSREKKESFPLTVTSAQKNPTAFYLCASSQARSYEQYFGPGTRLTVT.

The chain combines TRBV9 with TRBJ2-5, with D possibly TRBD1 on 5 matching bases. The CDR3 sequence is 14 residues long. CDR1 and CDR2 from the germline V gene are SGDLS and YYNGEE. Trimming stripped 0 bases from V and 5 bases from J, with 11 bases between. This CDR3 reads CASSVGQMMETQYF. The CDR3 region has the DNA TGTGCCAGCAGCGTAGGACAGATGATGGAGACCCAGTACTTC.

The J gene is TRBJ2-6, the V gene TRBV6-5, with D perhaps TRBD2 (7 bases). CDR3 length: 15 amino acids. V was trimmed by 7 bases and J by 4 bases, leaving 14 bases between them. The germline gives CDR1 MNHEY, CDR2 SVGAGI. The DNA of the CDR3 is TGTGCCAGCAAGAGGGGGGGCGACGGGGCCAACGTCCTGACTTTC. It encodes CASKRGGDGANVLTF.

The genes are TRBV30 and TRBJ1-6; a weak D match, TRBD1 (5 bases). Germline-derived CDR1 and CDR2 are GTSNPN and SVGIG (reference sequence). The CDR3 is 17 residues long. The ends were cut back, 4 bases at V and 8 bases at J, with 24 bases in the middle. The CDR3 sequence is CAWTPLVPTAWDSPLHF. The CDR3 DNA follows: TGTGCCTGGACCCCTTTGGTCCCGACAGCGTGGGATTCACCCCTCCACTTT.

The J gene is TRBJ1-2, the V gene TRBV6-5, with unresolved D. V lost 6 bases to trimming and J lost 4 bases, with 15 bases between them. Germline V CDR1 and CDR2: MNHEY, SVGAGI. The CDR3 consists of 14 residues. The CDR3 spells CASRRPEYGYGYTF. In nucleotides, the CDR3 is TGTGCCAGCAGGCGGCCTGAGTACGGCTATGGCTACACCTTC.

V is TRBV11-3 and J is TRBJ2-1; TRBD2 aligns across 11 bases. Germline V gene sequence: CDR1 SGHNT, CDR2 YENEEA. The CDR3 totals 14 residues. Trimming removed 3 bases from V and 10 bases from J; junction bases left unmatched: 5. The CDR3 DNA reads TGTGCCAGCAGCTTTAGCGGGGGGGCTCCCGAGCAGTTCTTC. Its translation is CASSFSGGAPEQFF.